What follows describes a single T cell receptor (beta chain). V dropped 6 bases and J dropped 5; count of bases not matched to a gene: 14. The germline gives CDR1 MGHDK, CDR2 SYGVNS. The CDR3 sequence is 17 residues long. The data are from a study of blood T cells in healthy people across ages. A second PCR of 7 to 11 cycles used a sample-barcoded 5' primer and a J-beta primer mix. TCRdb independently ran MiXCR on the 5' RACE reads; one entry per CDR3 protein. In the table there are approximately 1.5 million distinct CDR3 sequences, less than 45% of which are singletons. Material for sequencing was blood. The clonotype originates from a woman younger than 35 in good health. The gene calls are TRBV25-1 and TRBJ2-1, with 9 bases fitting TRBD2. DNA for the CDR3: TGTGCCAGCAGCCCCACTGGGTGGCGGGGGGGGAACAATGAGCAGTTCTTC. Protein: CASSPTGWRGGNNEQFF.